Below, 9 T cell receptor beta chains from the same sample are listed, as sequenced in a study of cytomegalovirus exposure and HLA in healthy donors. Here immunoSEQ multiplex PCR was the method, and the copy in TCRdb shows in-frame clones only, minus some. The sample carries approximately 230,000 clones, approximately 84% recorded once. The sample taken for sequencing was PBMCs. The receptors stem from a man aged 18 to 30 in good health and CMV-seropositive.

The V call is TRBV2, the J call TRBJ2-7; D is perhaps TRBD1 (5 bases). Germline CDR1 reads SNHLY; CDR2 reads FYNNEI. The germline V and J ends were trimmed by 0 bases and 5 bases, with 11 bases remaining between them. There are 14 residues in the CDR3. The CDR3 DNA reads TGTGCCAGCAGTGAAGCGCCAGGGTGGGACGAGCAGTACTTC. This gives the protein CASSEAPGWDEQYF.

The rearrangement uses TRBV11-2 and TRBJ1-3, with D maybe TRBD1 (6 bases). The germline V gene has CDR1 SGHAT and CDR2 FQNNGV. V was clipped by 5 bases and J by 3 bases, with 11 bases between them. The CDR3 has 14 amino acids. The CDR3 bases are TGTGCCAGCAGCCAAACAGGGAGTGGAAACACCATATATTTT. Translation gives CASSQTGSGNTIYF.

The chain is built from TRBV9 and TRBJ2-5; a weak D match, TRBD1 (6 bases). CDR3 size: 14 residues. Germline CDR1 reads SGDLS; CDR2 reads YYNGEE. Deletions cut 3 bases from V and 4 bases from J, with 13 bases between. CDR3 in amino acids: CASSAAGVAETQYF. The CDR3 DNA follows: TGTGCCAGCAGCGCCGCAGGGGTGGCAGAGACCCAGTACTTC.

The chain joins TRBV5-6 to TRBJ1-1; unclear D gene. The ends were cut back, 2 bases at V and 7 bases at J, with 18 bases in the middle. Germline V gene data show CDR1 as SGHDT and CDR2 as YYEEEE. CDR3 length: 15 amino acids. The CDR3 protein is CASSLVSAMWVEAFF. CDR3 DNA: TGTGCCAGCAGCTTAGTGAGCGCGATGTGGGTTGAAGCTTTCTTT.

The chain uses TRBV6-1 and TRBJ2-7, with D perhaps matching TRBD2 (6 bases). CDR1 is MNHNS and CDR2 is SASEGT in the germline V gene. CDR3 length: 15 residues. V was cut by 6 bases and J by 2 bases, with 17 bases left in between. The CDR3 spells CASRQGLLITYEQYF. The CDR3 DNA follows: TGTGCCAGCAGGCAGGGACTCTTAATCACCTACGAGCAGTACTTC.

The chain carries TRBV30 and TRBJ2-1; unclear D gene. From germline, CDR1 is GTSNPN and CDR2 SVGIG (reference sequence). There are 15 residues in the CDR3. Between the trimmed V and J ends, which lost 3 bases and 0 bases, there was a span of 12 bases. In DNA, the CDR3 is TGTGCCTGGAGCGGTAGCTGGGACTCCTACAATGAGCAGTTCTTC. It is translated as CAWSGSWDSYNEQFF. The variable domain in full, completed from reference TRBV30 and TRBJ2-1, reads SQTIHQWPATLVQPVGSPLSLECTVEGTSNPNLYWYRQAAGRGLQLLFYSVGIGQISSEVPQNLSASRPQDRQFILSSKKLLLSDSGFYLCAWSGSWDSYNEQFFGPGTRLTVL.

The CDR3 DNA reads as TGTGCCAGCAGCTCCATCAGGGGCCAAGAGACCCAGTACTTC. This gives the protein CASSSIRGQETQYF. V and J are TRBV11-2 and TRBJ2-5; D may be TRBD1 (6 bases). The CDR3 consists of 14 residues. CDR1 and CDR2 from the germline V gene are SGHAT and FQNNGV. V dropped 4 bases and J dropped 1 base, with 10 bases sitting between them.

This chain connects TRBV7-6 to TRBJ1-2, with D hard to call. The germline V and J ends were trimmed by 4 bases and 8 bases, with 17 bases remaining between them. The CDR3 is 14 residues long. CDR1 and CDR2 from the germline V gene are SGHVS and FNYEAQ. Written as DNA, the CDR3 is TGTGCCAGCAGCTCGCCTGGGGTCTCGAAGGGCTACACCTTC. This codes for CASSSPGVSKGYTF. The entire variable domain, with the rest obtained from reference TRBV7-6 and TRBJ1-2, is as follows: GAGVSQSPRYKVTKRGQDVALRCDPISGHVSLYWYRQALGQGPEFLTYFNYEAQQDKSGLPNDRFSAERPEGSISTLTIQRTEQRDSAMYRCASSSPGVSKGYTFGSGTRLTVV.

The chain carries TRBV6-1 and TRBJ1-3; TRBD1 matches 9 bases. The V and J ends lost 4 bases and 7 bases, in that order; junction bases with no gene match: 5. This CDR3 spans 14 amino acids. Germline lookup yields CDR1 MNHNS and CDR2 SASEGT. CDR3 sequence: CASSAWDRVNTIYF. The CDR3 DNA reads as TGTGCCAGCAGTGCTTGGGACAGGGTGAACACCATATATTTT.